Below, 18 T cell receptor beta chains from the same sample are listed, as sequenced in a study of OX40 agonist ivuxolimab in advanced cancers. The protocol was immunoSEQ multiplex PCR, while the TCRdb copy is restricted to in-frame clones and leaves out a portion. The sample consists of 71,000 or so clones, 80% of them appearing once. This specimen was CD4+ or CD8+ T cells sorted from blood, taken in a trial of the OX40 agonist ivuxolimab. The receptors originated from an adult with an advanced solid tumor such as melanoma, head and neck, liver or kidney cancer.

The chain carries TRBV5-4 and TRBJ2-5, with 11 bases that match TRBD2. Germline CDR1 SGHNT, CDR2 YYREEE (reference sequence). Germline trimming cut 4 bases from V and 6 bases from J; bases unmatched to any gene: 11. The CDR3 consists of 16 residues. The CDR3 DNA is TGTGCCAGCAGCACCGTAGCGGGGGGGCTCGTCAAGACCCAGTACTTC. It specifies CASSTVAGGLVKTQYF.

The chain is built from TRBV6-1 and TRBJ1-2; D is uncertain. V lost 2 bases and J lost 2, with 6 bases in between. The CDR3 loop spans 13 amino acids. Germline loops: CDR1 MNHNS, CDR2 SASEGT. The CDR3 DNA follows: TGTGCCAGCAGTGAACGGCTAAACTATGGCTACACCTTC. As protein: CASSERLNYGYTF.

This rearrangement joins TRBV5-1 to TRBJ1-1; no clear D. CDR3 length equals 13 residues. V shed 5 bases and J shed 1 base, with 9 bases lying between them. The germline V gene has CDR1 SGHRS and CDR2 YFSETQ. The DNA for the CDR3 is TGCGCCAGCAGTTTAGCACAGAACACTGAAGCTTTCTTT. Its protein product is CASSLAQNTEAFF.

V usage is TRBV7-6 and J usage is TRBJ2-7; 12 positions agree with TRBD1. The V gene's germline CDR1 is SGHVS and CDR2 FNYEAQ. V trimming: 5 bases; J trimming: 3 bases; junction bases outside the gene matches: 5. The length of the CDR3 is 15 residues. This CDR3 is CASSPGTGGLYEQYF. The CDR3 DNA follows: TGTGCCAGCAGCCCCGGGACAGGGGGCCTCTACGAGCAGTACTTC.

This clone has a handful of counts. The chain is built from TRBV30 and TRBJ2-2, with TRBD1 as a possible D gene (7 bases). This CDR3 has 16 amino acids. The ends were cut back, 0 bases at V and 7 bases at J, with 18 bases in the middle. CDR1 and CDR2 from the germline V gene are GTSNPN and SVGIG (reference sequence). CDR3 residues: CAWSVRGQGVNGELFF. CDR3 DNA: TGTGCCTGGAGTGTACGGGGGCAGGGGGTTAACGGGGAGCTGTTTTTT.

This chain connects TRBV2 to TRBJ2-1; D remains ambiguous. V shed 4 bases and J shed 9 bases, with 13 bases lying between them. This CDR3 contains 13 residues. Germline CDR1 reads SNHLY; CDR2 reads FYNNEI. The CDR3 DNA follows: TGTGCCAGCAGTGGGCTTGGACGCGCTGAGCAGTTCTTC. Protein sequence: CASSGLGRAEQFF.

J is TRBJ2-7 and V is TRBV5-5; D may be TRBD2 (5 bases). The germline CDR1 and CDR2 sequences are SGHKS and YYEKEE (reference sequence). V dropped 3 bases and J dropped 4 bases, with 11 bases sitting between them. The CDR3 contains 13 residues. This chain's CDR3 is CASSSPGIYEQYF. The CDR3 bases are TGTGCCAGCAGCTCGCCCGGGATTTACGAGCAGTACTTC.

The chain is built from TRBV6-1 and TRBJ1-5; TRBD1 might be the D (6 bases). The CDR3 has 18 amino acids. The V gene's germline CDR1 is MNHNS and CDR2 SASEGT. V was pared by 4 bases and J by 0 bases, with 19 bases between. The CDR3 region is CASSVNLGQLNSNQPQHF. Written as DNA, the CDR3 is TGTGCCAGCAGTGTAAACCTGGGACAACTCAATAGCAATCAGCCCCAGCATTTT.

The chain uses TRBV5-1 and TRBJ1-2; 7 positions match TRBD1. The CDR3 consists of 15 residues. Looked up from germline, CDR1 is SGHRS and CDR2 is YFSETQ. With V trimmed by 0 bases and J by 4 bases, 6 bases remained unmatched. DNA for the CDR3: TGCGCCAGCAGCTTGGTTTGGGCAGGGGGCTATGGCTACACCTTC. It translates to CASSLVWAGGYGYTF.

V gene TRBV7-6 combines with J gene TRBJ2-7; 9 nucleotides align to TRBD1. Trimming at V came to 5 bases and at J to 2 bases, leaving 10 bases not matched to a gene. Germline assignment: CDR1 SGHVS and CDR2 FNYEAQ. This CDR3 contains 16 residues. CDR3 region: CASSPGPGTGPYEQYV. CDR3 in DNA: TGTGCCAGCAGCCCTGGGCCGGGGACAGGGCCCTACGAGCAGTACGTC.

The CDR3 region has the DNA TGTGCCAGCAGTGAAGGGACAAACTACAATGAGCAGTTCTTC. Translation gives CASSEGTNYNEQFF. J is TRBJ2-1 and V is TRBV2, with D perhaps matching TRBD1 (5 bases). This CDR3 is built from 14 residues. V lost 1 base, J lost 3 bases, and 7 bases lay in between. Germline V CDR1 and CDR2: SNHLY, FYNNEI. Variable domain in full (rest from reference TRBV2 and TRBJ2-1): EPEVTQTPSHQVTQMGQEVILRCVPISNHLYFYWYRQILGQKVEFLVSFYNNEISEKSEIFDDQFSVERPDGSNFTLKIRSTKLEDSAMYFCASSEGTNYNEQFFGPGTRLTVL.

The chain recombines TRBV9 with TRBJ1-2, with D tentatively TRBD1 (6 bases). The V end was cut by 4 bases, the J end by 4 bases, with 14 bases between. Germline CDR1 is SGDLS and CDR2 is YYNGEE. The CDR3 is 14 residues long. CDR3 loop: CASSPLGAGYGYTF. CDR3 nucleotide sequence: TGTGCCAGCAGCCCCCTGGGGGCTGGCTATGGCTACACCTTC.

The CDR3 protein is CAWSGGQLNEKLFF. Here the CDR3 DNA reads TGTGCCTGGAGTGGGGGACAGCTTAATGAAAAACTGTTTTTT. V usage is TRBV30 and J usage is TRBJ1-4, with 7 bases aligning to TRBD1. Germline loops: CDR1 GTSNPN, CDR2 SVGIG (reference sequence). CDR3 length: 14 amino acids. The V gene end was trimmed by 1 base and the J gene end by 4 bases; junction bases not matched to a gene: 3.

This clone was seen a few times. This rearrangement joins TRBV13 to TRBJ2-7; no firm D call. Per the germline V gene, CDR1 is PRHDT and CDR2 is FYEKMQ (reference sequence). V was pared by 6 bases and J by 0 bases, with 18 bases between. This CDR3 is built from 16 residues. The DNA of the CDR3 is TGTGCCAGCAGTCGTAATGAGTTTGCGTCCTCCTACGAGCAGTACTTC. This codes for CASSRNEFASSYEQYF. The full variable domain, rest sourced from reference TRBV13 and TRBJ2-7, is AAGVIQSPRHLIKEKRETATLKCYPIPRHDTVYWYQQGPGQDPQFLISFYEKMQSDKGSIPDRFSAQQFSDYHSELNMSSLELGDSALYFCASSRNEFASSYEQYFGPGTRLTVT.

The V gene is TRBV18, the J gene TRBJ1-3; the D is unclear. This CDR3 spans 14 amino acids. CDR1 is KGHSH, CDR2 LQKENI, per germline. Trimming left V 6 bases short and J 8 bases short, with 17 bases between. CDR3 residues: CASSSPELGDTIYF. Here the CDR3 DNA reads TGTGCCAGCTCGTCCCCCGAGCTGGGAGACACCATATATTTT.

The V call is TRBV7-9, the J call TRBJ2-1; 8 nucleotides line up with TRBD1. Germline CDR1 is SEHNR and CDR2 is FQNEAQ (reference sequence). This CDR3 spans 18 amino acids. V lost 2 bases and J lost 6; bases outside the gene matches: 15. The DNA of the CDR3 is TGTGCCAGCAGCTTACTCGAGTTGAGGCTCACAGGGGGCAATGAGCAGTTCTTC. The encoded protein is CASSLLELRLTGGNEQFF.

The rearrangement joins TRBV6-6 to TRBJ1-5, with TRBD1 identical over 7 bases. The V gene's germline CDR1 is MNHNY and CDR2 SVGAGI (reference sequence). Unmatched junction bases numbered 5, after V lost 5 bases and J lost 7 bases. CDR3 length: 13 residues. CDR3 sequence reads: CASSTTGAQPQHF. The CDR3 DNA reads as TGTGCCAGCAGTACCACAGGGGCGCAGCCCCAGCATTTT.

The chain links TRBV6-1 to TRBJ2-7, with 10 bases that match TRBD1. The CDR3 is 15 amino acids. The germline V gene encodes CDR1 MNHNS and CDR2 SASEGT. With V trimmed by 6 bases and J by 2 bases, 7 bases remained unmatched. As DNA, the CDR3 is TGTGCCAGCAGGATGGGGACAGGGGTCGCCTACGAGCAGTACGTC. This encodes CASRMGTGVAYEQYV.